Here is one TCR beta chain with its context. This clone's antigen is unknown. Per-base qualities were not stored, and no clone one base away is much larger. TCR cDNA was synthesized by 5'RACE template switching, which introduced a universal primer site and unique molecular identifiers. Priming for cDNA synthesis came from both the TCR alpha and TCR beta constant segments. Libraries were amplified in two PCR steps, with sample barcodes and sequencing adapters added in the second step. Libraries were sequenced on Illumina HiSeq 2500 (2x100 bp) or NovaSeq (2x150 bp). The study's own analysis went as follows. Demultiplexing of reads and collapsing into UMI consensus sequences were performed with MIGEC, and V(D)J alignment was carried out with MiXCR. Using edgeR on replicate PBMC samples, clonotypes were called vaccine-responding if FDR was below 0.01 and the log2 fold change was above 5 up to day 15. Bulk clonotypes were assigned CD4 or CD8 identity according to which sequenced CD4 or CD8 repertoire held them at higher abundance. TCRdb redid the processing of the public reads, applying fastp at Q25 and MiXCR, and retained in-frame beta chains. Identical CDR3 proteins give one entry, which carries the most common genes and DNA. These V and J calls are TCRdb output, not the study's own analysis. The sample has hundreds of thousands of distinct CDR3 sequences on record, approximately 6% of them singletons. The biggest ten clones account for approximately 16% of the sample.

These data belong to a study of T cells after yellow fever vaccination (dated by TCRdb to about 2019). At the level of the whole study: The SMART-Seq v4 Ultra Low Input RNA kit was used to prepare libraries from fractions with low cell numbers. Two healthy male donors, one aged 18 to 30 and one aged 30 to 40 years, were included in the cohort. Blood was collected at multiple timepoints before and after primary and secondary immunization, and bulk PBMC replicates and cell subsets were isolated. Bulk TCR alpha and beta repertoires were sequenced longitudinally to track T-cell clones before and after primary and booster YFV17D yellow fever vaccination.

The intended sense of this specimen's treatment or condition label: live attenuated yellow fever vaccine strain. At each blood-draw timepoint, two biological replicates of bulk PBMCs were obtained. PBMCs were isolated from peripheral blood using a standard Ficoll-Paque protocol. TriZol was used to extract RNA from bulk PBMCs, from CD4 and CD8 fractions, and from dextramer-positive and dextramer-negative fractions. Study-level results and caveats: The secondary T-cell response was found to be weaker but faster than the primary response, with a peak reached on day 5 rather than on day 15. Most clones expanded after primary vaccination were re-detected after the booster (approximately 95% of CD4 and 88% of CD8), suggesting broad memory maintenance. Because only two donors were included in the study, the extent to which the findings can be generalized is limited. A small share of clonotypes was detected in both CD4 and CD8 compartments, with the overlap likely arising from convergent recombination. FACS-sorted repertoires could contain abundant contaminating clonotypes from the bulk population, so computational filtering was required.

This sequence was found in a young man who received the YFV17D yellow fever vaccine. This specimen was PBMCs, taken 5 days after the yellow fever booster vaccination.

The encoded CDR3 is CASSSTLEAFF. Read as DNA, the sequence is TGTGCCAGCAGTTCTACTCTAGAAGCTTTCTTT. The chain was built from TRBV6-5 and TRBJ1-1, with an unclear D gene assignment. The CDR3 holds 11 amino acids from the cysteine to the phenylalanine. Here the CDR3 DNA is all that survives: 33 bases in frame from base 1. V is cut by 4 bases and J by 8 bases, and the space between the germline ends is 8 bases. The germline V gene specifies MNHEY as CDR1 and SVGAGI as CDR2.